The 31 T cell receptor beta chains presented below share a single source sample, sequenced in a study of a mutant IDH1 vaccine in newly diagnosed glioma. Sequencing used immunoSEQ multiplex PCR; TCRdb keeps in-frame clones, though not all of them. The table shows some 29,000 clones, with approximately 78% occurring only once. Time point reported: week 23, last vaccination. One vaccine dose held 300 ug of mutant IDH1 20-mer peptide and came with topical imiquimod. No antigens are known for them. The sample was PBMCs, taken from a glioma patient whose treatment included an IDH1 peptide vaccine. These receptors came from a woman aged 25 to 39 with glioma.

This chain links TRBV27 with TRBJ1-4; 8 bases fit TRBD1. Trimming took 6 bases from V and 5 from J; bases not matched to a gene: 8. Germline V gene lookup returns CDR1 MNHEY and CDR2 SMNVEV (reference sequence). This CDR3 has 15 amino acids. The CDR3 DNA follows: TGTGCCAGCAGGGAGCAGGGACAGGTGAATGAAAAACTGTTTTTT. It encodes CASREQGQVNEKLFF.

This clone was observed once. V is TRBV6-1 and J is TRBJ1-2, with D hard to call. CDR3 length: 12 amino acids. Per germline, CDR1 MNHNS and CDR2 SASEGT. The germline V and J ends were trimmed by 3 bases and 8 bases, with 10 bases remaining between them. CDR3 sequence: CASSDSLRGYTF. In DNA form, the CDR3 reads TGTGCCAGCAGTGATAGTTTGAGAGGCTACACCTTC.

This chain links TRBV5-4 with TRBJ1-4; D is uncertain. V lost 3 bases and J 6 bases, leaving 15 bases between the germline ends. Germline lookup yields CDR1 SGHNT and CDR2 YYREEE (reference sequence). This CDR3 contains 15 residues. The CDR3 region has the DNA TGTGCCAGCAGCTCGTCAGGTGGCGGGGATGAAAAACTGTTTTTT. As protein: CASSSSGGGDEKLFF.

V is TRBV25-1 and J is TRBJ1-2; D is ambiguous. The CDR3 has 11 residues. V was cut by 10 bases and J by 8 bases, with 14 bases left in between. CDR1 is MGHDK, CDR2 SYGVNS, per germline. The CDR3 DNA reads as TGTGCCATCCTGGTGGGCTCAGGCTACACCTTC. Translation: CAILVGSGYTF.

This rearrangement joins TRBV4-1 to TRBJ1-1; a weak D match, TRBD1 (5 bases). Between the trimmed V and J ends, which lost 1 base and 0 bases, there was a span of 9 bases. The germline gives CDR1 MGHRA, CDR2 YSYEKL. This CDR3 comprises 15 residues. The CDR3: CASSQAGTMNTEAFF. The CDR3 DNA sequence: TGCGCCAGCAGCCAAGCGGGGACGATGAACACTGAAGCTTTCTTT.

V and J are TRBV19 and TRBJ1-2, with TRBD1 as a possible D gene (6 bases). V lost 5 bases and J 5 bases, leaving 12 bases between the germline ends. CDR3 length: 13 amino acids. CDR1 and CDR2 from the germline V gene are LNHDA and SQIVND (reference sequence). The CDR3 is CASSPRDTYGYTF. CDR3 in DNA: TGTGCCAGTAGTCCTCGGGACACTTATGGCTACACCTTC.

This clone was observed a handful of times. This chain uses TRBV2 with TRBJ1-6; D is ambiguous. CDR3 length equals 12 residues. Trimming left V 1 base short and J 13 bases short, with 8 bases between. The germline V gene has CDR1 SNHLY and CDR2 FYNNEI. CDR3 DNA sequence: TGTGCCAGCAGTGAAGAGATTAAGCCCCTCCACTTT. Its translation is CASSEEIKPLHF.

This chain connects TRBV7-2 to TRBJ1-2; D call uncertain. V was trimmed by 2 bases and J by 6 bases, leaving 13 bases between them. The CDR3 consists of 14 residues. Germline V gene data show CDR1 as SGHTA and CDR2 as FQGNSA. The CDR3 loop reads CASSLKGAVDGYTF. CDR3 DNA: TGTGCCAGCAGCTTAAAAGGAGCGGTGGATGGCTACACCTTC.

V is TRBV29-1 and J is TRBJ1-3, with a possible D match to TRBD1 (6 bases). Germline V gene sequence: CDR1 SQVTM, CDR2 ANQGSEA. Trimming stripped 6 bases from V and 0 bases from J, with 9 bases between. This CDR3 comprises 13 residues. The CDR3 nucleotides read TGCAGCGTGCCGGACAGCTCTGGAAACACCATATATTTT. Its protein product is CSVPDSSGNTIYF.

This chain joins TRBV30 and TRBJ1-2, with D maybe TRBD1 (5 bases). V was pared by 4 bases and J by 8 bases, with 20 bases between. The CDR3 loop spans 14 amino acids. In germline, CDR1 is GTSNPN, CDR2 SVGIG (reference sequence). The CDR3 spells CAWNFGGTNRGYTF. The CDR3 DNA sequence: TGTGCCTGGAACTTTGGAGGGACGAATCGAGGCTACACCTTC.

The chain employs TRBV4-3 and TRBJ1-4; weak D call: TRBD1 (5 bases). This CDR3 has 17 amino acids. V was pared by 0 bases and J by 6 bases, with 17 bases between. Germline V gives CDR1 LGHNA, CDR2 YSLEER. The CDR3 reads CASSQDPAGTLDEKLFF. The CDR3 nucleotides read TGCGCCAGCAGCCAAGATCCCGCCGGGACCCTTGATGAAAAACTGTTTTTT.

The CDR3 region has the DNA TGTGCCAGCAGCTTAGTCCCGACCACAGGGGGCTCCTACAATGAGCAGTTCTTC. The encoded protein is CASSLVPTTGGSYNEQFF. The gene calls are TRBV11-3 and TRBJ2-1, with 8 bases lining up with TRBD1. From germline, CDR1 is SGHNT and CDR2 YENEEA. This CDR3 comprises 18 residues. The J segment lost 0 bases and the V segment lost 1 base, leaving 8 bases of the junction unmatched.

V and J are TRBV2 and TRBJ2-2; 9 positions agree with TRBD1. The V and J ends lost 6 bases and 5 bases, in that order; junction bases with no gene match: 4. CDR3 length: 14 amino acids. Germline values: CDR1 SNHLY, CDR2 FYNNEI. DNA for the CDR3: TGTGCCAGCAGGGGACAGGGAAAAACCGGGGAGCTGTTTTTT. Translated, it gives CASRGQGKTGELFF.

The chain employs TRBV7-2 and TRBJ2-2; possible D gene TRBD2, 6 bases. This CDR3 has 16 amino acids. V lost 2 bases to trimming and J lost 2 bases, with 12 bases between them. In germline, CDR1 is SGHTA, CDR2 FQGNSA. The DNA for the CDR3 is TGTGCCAGCAGCTTATGGGGACTGGAAAACACCGGGGAGCTGTTTTTT. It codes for CASSLWGLENTGELFF.

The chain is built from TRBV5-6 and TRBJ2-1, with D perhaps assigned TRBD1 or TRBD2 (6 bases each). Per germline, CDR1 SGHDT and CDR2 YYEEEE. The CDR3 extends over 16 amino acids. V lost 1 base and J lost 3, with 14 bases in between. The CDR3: CASSLRLGGGYNEQFF. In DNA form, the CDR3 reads TGTGCCAGCAGCTTGCGCCTCGGGGGCGGCTACAATGAGCAGTTCTTC.

The CDR3 nucleotides read TGCGCCAGCAGCCAGACTCCGGGTCTCAGCTCTGGAAACACCATATATTTT. It translates to CASSQTPGLSSGNTIYF. The chain has TRBV4-1 and TRBJ1-3; D unclear. The germline V gene has CDR1 MGHRA and CDR2 YSYEKL. Between the trimmed V and J ends, which lost 3 bases and 0 bases, there was a span of 15 bases. This CDR3 has 17 residues.

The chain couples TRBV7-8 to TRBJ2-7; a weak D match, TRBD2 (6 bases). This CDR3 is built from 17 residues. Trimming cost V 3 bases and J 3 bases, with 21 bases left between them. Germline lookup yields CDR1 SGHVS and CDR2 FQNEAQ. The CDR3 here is CASSFVPAGQTGYEQYF. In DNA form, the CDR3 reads TGTGCCAGCAGCTTTGTTCCAGCGGGCCAAACGGGCTACGAGCAGTACTTC.

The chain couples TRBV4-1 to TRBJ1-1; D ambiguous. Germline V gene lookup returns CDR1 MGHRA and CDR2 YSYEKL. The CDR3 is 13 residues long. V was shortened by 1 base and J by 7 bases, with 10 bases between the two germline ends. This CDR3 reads CASSQATTREAFF. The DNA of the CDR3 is TGCGCCAGCAGCCAAGCGACAACCCGTGAAGCTTTCTTT.

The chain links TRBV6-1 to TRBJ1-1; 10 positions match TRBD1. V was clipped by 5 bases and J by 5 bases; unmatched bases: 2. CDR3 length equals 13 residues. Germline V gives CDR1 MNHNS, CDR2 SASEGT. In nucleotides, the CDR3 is TGTGCCAGCAGTAGGACAGGGGGTACTGAAGCTTTCTTT. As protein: CASSRTGGTEAFF.

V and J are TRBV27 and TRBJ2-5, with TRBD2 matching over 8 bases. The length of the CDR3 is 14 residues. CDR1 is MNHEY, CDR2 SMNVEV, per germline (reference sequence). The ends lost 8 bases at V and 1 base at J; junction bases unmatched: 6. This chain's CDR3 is CASALAGSQETQYF. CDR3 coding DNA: TGTGCCAGCGCGCTAGCGGGCTCCCAAGAGACCCAGTACTTC.

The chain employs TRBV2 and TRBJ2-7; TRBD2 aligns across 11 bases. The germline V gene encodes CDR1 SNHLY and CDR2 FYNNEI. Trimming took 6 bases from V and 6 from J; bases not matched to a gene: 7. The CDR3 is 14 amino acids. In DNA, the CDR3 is TGTGCCAGCAGATCCGGGACTAGCGGTGGCGAGCAGTACTTC. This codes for CASRSGTSGGEQYF.

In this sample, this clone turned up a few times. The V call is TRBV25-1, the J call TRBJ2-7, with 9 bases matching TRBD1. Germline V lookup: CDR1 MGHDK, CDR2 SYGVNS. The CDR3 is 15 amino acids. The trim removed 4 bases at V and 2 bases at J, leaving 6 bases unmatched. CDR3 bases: TGTGCCAGCAGTGCGACGGACAGGGGACCCTACGAGCAGTACTTC. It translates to CASSATDRGPYEQYF.

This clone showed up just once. This CDR3 is CSVEGVEGTYEQYF. The CDR3 bases are TGCAGCGTTGAAGGGGTGGAGGGAACCTACGAGCAGTACTTC. The genes are TRBV29-1 and TRBJ2-7; TRBD2 is a possible D gene (6 bases). Germline CDR1 reads SQVTM; CDR2 reads ANQGSEA. CDR3 length equals 14 residues. Trimming cost V 1 base and J 2 bases, with 12 bases left between them.

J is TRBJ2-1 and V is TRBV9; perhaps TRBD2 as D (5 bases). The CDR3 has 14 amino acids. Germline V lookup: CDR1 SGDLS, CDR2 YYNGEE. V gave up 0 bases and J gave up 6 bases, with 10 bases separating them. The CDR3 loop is CASSVGVGGNEQFF. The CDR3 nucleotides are TGTGCCAGCAGCGTAGGCGTCGGAGGCAATGAGCAGTTCTTC.

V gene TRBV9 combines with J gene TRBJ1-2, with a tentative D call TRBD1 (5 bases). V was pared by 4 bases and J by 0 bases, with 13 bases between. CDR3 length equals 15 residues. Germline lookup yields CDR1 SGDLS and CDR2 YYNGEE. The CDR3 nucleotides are TGTGCCAGCAGCCTTACGGGACCGTCTAACTATGGCTACACCTTC. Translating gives CASSLTGPSNYGYTF.

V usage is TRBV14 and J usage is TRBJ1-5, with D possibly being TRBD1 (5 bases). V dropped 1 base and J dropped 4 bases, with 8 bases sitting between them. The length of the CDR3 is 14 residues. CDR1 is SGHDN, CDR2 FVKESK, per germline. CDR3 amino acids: CASSQGGGNQPQHF. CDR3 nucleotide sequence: TGTGCCAGCAGCCAAGGGGGGGGGAATCAGCCCCAGCATTTT.

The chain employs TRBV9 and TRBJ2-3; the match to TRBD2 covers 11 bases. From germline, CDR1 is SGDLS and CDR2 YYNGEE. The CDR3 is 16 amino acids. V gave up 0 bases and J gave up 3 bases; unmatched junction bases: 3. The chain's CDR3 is CASSVGTSGWTDTQYF. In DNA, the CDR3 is TGTGCCAGCAGCGTAGGGACTAGCGGGTGGACAGATACGCAGTATTTT.

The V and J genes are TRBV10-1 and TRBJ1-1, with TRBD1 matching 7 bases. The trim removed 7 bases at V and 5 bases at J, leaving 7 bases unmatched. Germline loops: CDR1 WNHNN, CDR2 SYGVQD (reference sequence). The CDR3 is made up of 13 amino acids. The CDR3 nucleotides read TGCGCCAGCAATGACAGGGAGGGAACTGAAGCTTTCTTT. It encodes CASNDREGTEAFF.

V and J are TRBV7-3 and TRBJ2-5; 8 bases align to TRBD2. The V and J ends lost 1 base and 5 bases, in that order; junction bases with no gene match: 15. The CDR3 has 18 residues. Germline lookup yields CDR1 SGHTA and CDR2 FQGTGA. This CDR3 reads CASSLNGGAKLEEETQYF. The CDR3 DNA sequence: TGTGCCAGCAGCTTAAACGGGGGGGCAAAATTGGAAGAGGAGACCCAGTACTTC.

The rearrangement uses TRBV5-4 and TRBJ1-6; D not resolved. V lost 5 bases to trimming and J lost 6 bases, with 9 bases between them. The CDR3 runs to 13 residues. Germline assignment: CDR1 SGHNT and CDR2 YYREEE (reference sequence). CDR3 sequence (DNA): TGTGCCAGCAGTACGGACTTTAATTCACCCCTCCACTTT. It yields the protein CASSTDFNSPLHF. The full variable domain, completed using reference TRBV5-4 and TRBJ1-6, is ETGVTQSPTHLIKTRGQQVTLRCSSQSGHNTVSWYQQALGQGPQFIFQYYREEENGRGNFPPRFSGLQFPNYSSELNVNALELDDSALYLCASSTDFNSPLHFGNGTRLTVT.

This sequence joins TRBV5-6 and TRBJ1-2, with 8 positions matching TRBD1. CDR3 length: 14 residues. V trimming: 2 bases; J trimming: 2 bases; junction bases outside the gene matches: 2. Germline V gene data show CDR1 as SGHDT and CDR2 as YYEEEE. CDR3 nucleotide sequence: TGTGCCAGCAGCTTCCGGACAGGGAACTATGGCTACACCTTC. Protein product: CASSFRTGNYGYTF.